Each of the 24 T cell receptor beta chains below was sequenced from the same sample in a study of blood T cell repertoires in COVID-19. Libraries were prepared by immunoSEQ multiplex PCR; TCRdb keeps only in-frame clonotypes and omits some of them. The sample records 150,000 to 170,000 clones, around 84% being singletons. The material sequenced was PBMCs or T cells enriched from blood (not recorded which). Every receptor here comes from a man in his fifties or sixties who had recovered from COVID-19.

This clone was observed at least ten times. V usage is TRBV6-2 or TRBV6-3 and J usage is TRBJ1-1; 11 bases are a match to TRBD1. V dropped 6 bases and J dropped 3; count of bases not matched to a gene: 9. This CDR3 is built from 16 residues. The germline V gene encodes CDR1 MNHEY and CDR2 SVGEGT. The CDR3 sequence: CASSWGTGGLYTEAFF. CDR3 in DNA: TGTGCCAGCAGCTGGGGGACAGGGGGTCTCTACACTGAAGCTTTCTTT.

The chain employs TRBV5-4 and TRBJ1-2, with TRBD1 identical over 9 bases. Germline lookup yields CDR1 SGHNT and CDR2 YYREEE (reference sequence). V lost 2 bases, J lost 3 bases, and 2 bases stayed unmatched. The CDR3 runs 14 residues. CDR3 sequence: CASSFGDRDYGYTF. In DNA form, the CDR3 reads TGTGCCAGCAGCTTCGGGGACAGGGACTATGGCTACACCTTC.

The CDR3 DNA follows: TGTGCCAGCAGCCAGGGAGGACAGGGCACTGAAGCTTTCTTT. Its protein product is CASSQGGQGTEAFF. V is TRBV3-1 (or the pseudogene TRBV3-2) and J is TRBJ1-1; 8 bases are a match to TRBD1. The V and J ends lost 3 bases and 4 bases, in that order; junction bases with no gene match: 4. CDR1 and CDR2 from the germline V gene are LGHDT and YNNKEL (reference sequence). There are 14 residues in the CDR3.

This sequence joins TRBV3-1 (or the pseudogene TRBV3-2) and TRBJ1-1; TRBD1 matches 8 bases. The germline gives CDR1 LGHDT, CDR2 YNNKEL (reference sequence). The CDR3 is 14 amino acids. The V gene end was trimmed by 4 bases and the J gene end by 3 bases; junction bases not matched to a gene: 4. The DNA of the CDR3 is TGTGCCAGCAGCCGAACAGGGGGGCACACTGAAGCTTTCTTT. Translation gives CASSRTGGHTEAFF.

This clone was recorded a few times. J is TRBJ1-1 and V is TRBV4-1; D not resolved. CDR1 is MGHRA, CDR2 YSYEKL, per germline. V was clipped by 3 bases and J by 2 bases, with 13 bases between them. The CDR3 consists of 15 residues. CDR3 in DNA: TGCGCCAGCAGCCACCGAGGCGGAACTAACACTGAAGCTTTCTTT. This codes for CASSHRGGTNTEAFF.

The rearrangement uses TRBV2 and TRBJ2-3; 9 bases are shared with TRBD1. The CDR3 is 16 residues long. The V gene end was trimmed by 6 bases and the J gene end by 2 bases; junction bases not matched to a gene: 9. From germline, CDR1 is SNHLY and CDR2 FYNNEI. The CDR3 DNA sequence: TGTGCCAGCAGGGGGTTCACAGGGGGCATCACAGATACGCAGTATTTT. Amino acids: CASRGFTGGITDTQYF.

The V gene is TRBV7-2, the J gene TRBJ1-6; D is unresolved. CDR1 and CDR2 from the germline V gene are SGHTA and FQGNSA. The CDR3 totals 14 residues. Trimming stripped 2 bases from V and 8 bases from J, with 10 bases between. The CDR3 here is CASSLRRVDSPLHF. In DNA, the CDR3 is TGTGCCAGCAGCTTAAGGAGAGTGGATTCACCCCTCCACTTT.

In this sample, this clone turned up once. V gene TRBV10-3 combines with J gene TRBJ2-1; unclear D gene. V was cut by 1 base and J by 5 bases, with 6 bases left in between. The CDR3 runs 13 residues. Germline V gene lookup returns CDR1 ENHRY and CDR2 SYGVKD. The CDR3 bases are TGTGCCATCAGTGAGTTCCGGGACAATGAGCAGTTCTTC. The encoded protein is CAISEFRDNEQFF.

The V call is TRBV5-6, the J call TRBJ2-7, with 9 nucleotides matching TRBD2. CDR3 length equals 16 residues. The ends lost 0 bases at V and 5 bases at J; junction bases unmatched: 9. Germline CDR1 and CDR2: SGHDT and YYEEEE. As DNA, the CDR3 is TGTGCCAGCAGCTTGGGTATTAGCGGGGGTCTCCACGAGCAGTACTTC. It yields the protein CASSLGISGGLHEQYF.

The chain has TRBV18 and TRBJ1-2; possible D gene TRBD1, 5 bases. V was shortened by 3 bases and J by 6 bases, with 20 bases between the two germline ends. The germline CDR1 and CDR2 sequences are KGHSH and LQKENI. The length of the CDR3 is 16 residues. DNA of the CDR3: TGTGCCAGCTCACCCACGGGAGTGGGGACTAGGGATGGCTACACCTTC. As protein: CASSPTGVGTRDGYTF.

This clone was picked up one time. V and J are TRBV5-1 and TRBJ2-1; 8 bases map to TRBD1. Looked up from germline, CDR1 is SGHRS and CDR2 is YFSETQ. Trimming removed 4 bases from V and 4 bases from J; junction bases left unmatched: 1. This CDR3 has 13 residues. The CDR3 is CASSRDRYNEQFF. In DNA, the CDR3 is TGCGCCAGCAGCCGGGACAGGTACAATGAGCAGTTCTTC. The complete variable domain, with remaining parts taken from reference TRBV5-1 and TRBJ2-1, reads KAGVTQTPRYLIKTRGQQVTLSCSPISGHRSVSWYQQTPGQGLQFLFEYFSETQRNKGNFPGRFSGRQFSNSRSEMNVSTLELGDSALYLCASSRDRYNEQFFGPGTRLTVL.

This clone was seen many times. The chain employs TRBV19 and TRBJ1-2; 11 bases line up with TRBD1. J gave up 6 bases and V 5 bases, and 2 bases lay outside the gene matches. CDR1 and CDR2 from the germline V gene are LNHDA and SQIVND (reference sequence). The CDR3 extends over 13 amino acids. As DNA, the CDR3 is TGTGCCAGTAGTTTGGACAGGGGGCATGGCTACACCTTC. It is translated as CASSLDRGHGYTF.

This chain joins TRBV4-3 and TRBJ1-2; 8 nucleotides line up with TRBD1. This CDR3 spans 14 amino acids. Germline V gene data show CDR1 as LGHNA and CDR2 as YSLEER. V lost 0 bases, J lost 8 bases, and 5 bases stayed unmatched. The CDR3 loop reads CASSQEGTGGGYTF. In nucleotides, the CDR3 is TGCGCCAGCAGCCAAGAAGGGACAGGCGGGGGCTACACCTTC.

This chain connects TRBV30 to TRBJ2-5, with D perhaps matching TRBD2 (5 bases). Germline loops: CDR1 GTSNPN, CDR2 SVGIG (reference sequence). The ends were cut back, 3 bases at V and 1 base at J, with 15 bases in the middle. This CDR3 comprises 15 residues. DNA of the CDR3: TGTGCCTGGAGGGCGGGTAGGACGGGCCAAGAGACCCAGTACTTC. This encodes CAWRAGRTGQETQYF.

CDR3 nucleotides: TGTGCCAGCAGCCCACTAGCGGGGGGAACCTACAATGAGCAGTTCTTC. Encoded protein: CASSPLAGGTYNEQFF. The chain uses TRBV7-9 and TRBJ2-1; 12 bases are shared with TRBD2. The length of the CDR3 is 16 residues. Germline assignment: CDR1 SEHNR and CDR2 FQNEAQ (reference sequence). The junction had 4 bases not matched to a gene; V was cut back by 5 bases and J by 2 bases.

V gene TRBV18 combines with J gene TRBJ1-5; 7 bases are shared with TRBD1. V lost 3 bases, J lost 3 bases, and 5 bases stayed unmatched. Germline-derived CDR1 and CDR2 are KGHSH and LQKENI. This CDR3 is 15 amino acids long. The CDR3: CASSPSDRINQPQHF. For the CDR3, the DNA is TGTGCCAGCTCACCGTCGGACAGGATCAATCAGCCCCAGCATTTT.

The chain is built from TRBV14 and TRBJ1-2; TRBD1 matches at 8 bases. Germline assignment: CDR1 SGHDN and CDR2 FVKESK. V shed 4 bases and J 4 bases; nucleotides not matched to a gene: 2. The CDR3 is 13 residues long. CDR3 DNA sequence: TGTGCCAGCAGCCCGGACAGGGTCTATGGCTACACCTTC. As protein: CASSPDRVYGYTF.

This chain uses TRBV30 with TRBJ1-1; D might be TRBD1 (5 bases). The germline V gene has CDR1 GTSNPN and CDR2 SVGIG (reference sequence). The CDR3 spans 13 residues. Trimming removed 1 base from V and 6 bases from J, with 12 bases in between. CDR3 DNA: TGTGCCTGGAGTGGGGAGGGGAAAGCTGAAGCTTTCTTT. Translation: CAWSGEGKAEAFF.

This chain joins TRBV19 and TRBJ1-2; possibly TRBD1 for D (5 bases). V gave up 7 bases and J gave up 3 bases, with 12 bases separating them. The CDR3 consists of 13 residues. CDR1 is LNHDA and CDR2 is SQIVND in the germline V gene (reference sequence). In nucleotides, the CDR3 is TGTGCCAGTATTCGGACACCTTACTATGGCTACACCTTC. Amino acid sequence: CASIRTPYYGYTF.

This clone was seen a few times. The chain is built from TRBV4-2 and TRBJ2-7; 9 nucleotides agree with TRBD1. V shed 0 bases, J shed 3 bases, and the junction held 9 bases outside the gene matches. The CDR3 sequence is 17 residues long. CDR1 and CDR2 (germline): LGHNA, YNFKEQ. CDR3 sequence reads: CASSQDRMGQGSYEQYF. The CDR3 DNA reads as TGTGCCAGCAGCCAAGATAGGATGGGACAGGGAAGCTACGAGCAGTACTTC.

This clone came up once. The chain combines TRBV16 with TRBJ2-5; 7 bases are a match to TRBD1. The ends lost 0 bases at V and 0 bases at J; junction bases unmatched: 7. CDR1 is KGHSY, CDR2 FQNENV, per germline. The CDR3 contains 17 residues. The DNA for the CDR3 is TGTGCCAGCAGCCAATCAGGGGGCTCCCGGTACCAAGAGACCCAGTACTTC. Protein: CASSQSGGSRYQETQYF.

The chain carries TRBV23-1 and TRBJ2-2, with 8 bases fitting TRBD1. TRBV23-1 is classed as an ORF, of uncertain function. The CDR3 spans 16 residues. V lost 3 bases, J lost 4 bases, and 7 bases stayed unmatched. In DNA form, the CDR3 reads TGCGCCAGCAGTCACCTACGACAGGGGCCCACCGGGGAGCTGTTTTTT. It yields the protein CASSHLRQGPTGELFF.

The chain couples TRBV5-5 to TRBJ2-2; the match to TRBD1 covers 9 bases. Germline CDR1 reads SGHKS; CDR2 reads YYEKEE (reference sequence). Trimming cost V 4 bases and J 4 bases; bases outside gene matches: 5. This CDR3 region has 15 residues. The CDR3 here is CASSAGTGSTGELFF. The CDR3 region has the DNA TGTGCCAGCAGCGCCGGGACAGGGTCCACCGGGGAGCTGTTTTTT.

The V call is TRBV5-1, the J call TRBJ2-2; D remains unclear. Trimming took 0 bases from V and 4 from J, leaving 13 bases between them. Per germline, CDR1 SGHRS and CDR2 YFSETQ. The CDR3 runs 16 residues. CDR3 in DNA: TGCGCCAGCAGCTTGGATCCCGGGTCGGGCACCGGGGAGCTGTTTTTT. Amino acids: CASSLDPGSGTGELFF.